The 10 T cell receptor beta chains presented below share a single source sample, sequenced in a study of control samples from healthy donors and cancer patients. TCRdb's copy holds only in-frame clones and misses some; the assay was immunoSEQ multiplex PCR. The sample yields approximately 72,000 clones, approximately 91% seen once. The sequenced material came from blood. Receptor source: a man in his fifties or sixties in good health.

This chain links TRBV9 with TRBJ1-5, with D possibly matching TRBD1 (5 bases). Germline V gene sequence: CDR1 SGDLS, CDR2 YYNGEE. The CDR3 runs 15 residues. Trimming removed 3 bases at V and 2 bases at J, with 12 bases between. The CDR3, as DNA: TGTGCCAGCAGCGCCCGAGGGGAAGGCAATCAGCCCCAGCATTTT. It yields the protein CASSARGEGNQPQHF.

The V call is TRBV9, the J call TRBJ1-3; D might be TRBD1 (5 bases). The CDR3 totals 15 residues. Germline lookup yields CDR1 SGDLS and CDR2 YYNGEE. Trimming shortened V by 2 bases and J by 0 bases, and 9 bases separated the two germline ends. Here the CDR3 reads CASSVGGHSGNTIYF. CDR3 DNA sequence: TGTGCCAGCAGCGTTGGGGGTCACTCTGGAAACACCATATATTTT.

This clone was counted a single time. This sequence joins TRBV10-1 and TRBJ2-2; D remains unclear. There are 13 residues in the CDR3. The germline V and J ends were trimmed by 6 bases and 4 bases, with 9 bases remaining between them. In germline, CDR1 is WNHNN, CDR2 SYGVQD (reference sequence). CDR3: CASRASGTGELFF. Written as DNA, the CDR3 is TGCGCCAGCAGGGCCTCGGGCACCGGGGAGCTGTTTTTT.

The CDR3 reads CASSLNNEQFF. The DNA of the CDR3 is TGTGCCAGCAGCCTAAACAATGAGCAGTTCTTC. This chain connects TRBV7-6 to TRBJ2-1, with unresolved D. The CDR3 loop spans 11 amino acids. The germline gives CDR1 SGHVS, CDR2 FNYEAQ. V was pared by 5 bases and J by 5 bases, with 4 bases between.

This chain joins TRBV13 and TRBJ1-1; 8 bases are a match to TRBD1. The germline V gene encodes CDR1 PRHDT and CDR2 FYEKMQ (reference sequence). The V and J ends lost 5 bases and 5 bases, in that order; junction bases with no gene match: 7. The CDR3 spans 14 residues. CDR3 residues: CASSTIHRGTEAFF. The CDR3 bases are TGTGCCAGCAGCACAATCCACAGGGGGACTGAAGCTTTCTTT.

The J gene is TRBJ2-3, the V gene TRBV7-9, with 9 bases matching TRBD1. The CDR3 runs 16 residues. V shed 5 bases, J shed 0 bases, and the junction held 6 bases outside the gene matches. In germline, CDR1 is SEHNR, CDR2 FQNEAQ (reference sequence). The chain's CDR3 is CASSPETGGSTDTQYF. As DNA, the CDR3 is TGTGCCAGCAGCCCCGAGACAGGGGGTAGCACAGATACGCAGTATTTT.

The chain employs TRBV10-3 and TRBJ2-7; D may be TRBD2 (5 bases). Germline CDR1 reads ENHRY; CDR2 reads SYGVKD. Trimming took off 10 bases at V and 9 bases at J, with 25 bases between the two ends. The CDR3 extends over 14 amino acids. The DNA for the CDR3 is TGTGCCACCGGAGACTCCGGGCTAGCCGACGGGCAGTACTTC. This gives the protein CATGDSGLADGQYF.

The chain recombines TRBV27 with TRBJ2-2; D possibly matches TRBD1 or TRBD2 (5 bases each). CDR3 length: 17 residues. V lost 2 bases and J 0 bases, leaving 13 bases between the germline ends. Germline V CDR1 and CDR2: MNHEY, SMNVEV (reference sequence). The CDR3 DNA reads as TGTGCCAGCAGTTTAGCCCCGTGGGGGACGAACACCGGGGAGCTGTTTTTT. Its translation is CASSLAPWGTNTGELFF.

The chain joins TRBV19 to TRBJ2-7, with unresolved D. V lost 0 bases, J lost 6 bases, and 9 bases lay in between. Germline loops: CDR1 LNHDA, CDR2 SQIVND (reference sequence). The CDR3 is 13 residues long. This CDR3 reads CASSIDLVGEQYF. CDR3 nucleotide sequence: TGTGCCAGTAGTATAGATCTTGTGGGCGAGCAGTACTTC.

In the case of this clone: Other DNA sequences in this specimen translate into the identical CDR3. The rearrangement joins TRBV7-9 to TRBJ2-7; no reliable D call. The germline CDR1 and CDR2 sequences are SEHNR and FQNEAQ (reference sequence). Trimming took 1 base from V and 3 from J, leaving 10 bases between them. The CDR3 covers 14 residues. CDR3 region: CASSLGGLGYEQYF. DNA of the CDR3: TGTGCCAGCAGCTTAGGGGGTTTAGGCTACGAGCAGTACTTC.